Listed below are T cell receptor beta chains from one sample, sequenced in a study of T cells in Graves' hyperthyroidism and ophthalmopathy. TCRdb recomputed calls from the multiplex PCR reads with MiXCR, one row per CDR3 protein. The data show under 400,000 distinct CDR3 sequences, 11% to 15% seen once. Sequenced material: blood. These TCRs come from a woman aged 60 to 75 with Graves' hyperthyroidism. Each CDR3 is given with its conserved first and last residue. Each record gives: V gene, D gene, clone size, J gene, CDR3 DNA, CDR3 protein. A D gene is named only where the DNA matches it firmly. The listing skips clone size in some rows; elsewhere it reads once, few, many or a size class.

>TRBV7-6|TRBD2|many|TRBJ2-1
TGTGCCAGCACCCCGGGACTACACTCCTACAATGAGCAGTTCTTC
CASTPGLHSYNEQFF
>TRBV6-1|TRBD2|many|TRBJ2-1
TGTGCCAGCAGTGAAGCGCTGGCGGGAGGGCCCACCGAGCAGTTCTTC
CASSEALAGGPTEQFF
>TRBV12-5|-|many|TRBJ1-5
TGTGCTAGTGGTCCCGAGTTCAATCAGCCCCAGCATTTT
CASGPEFNQPQHF
>TRBV20-1|TRBD1|few|TRBJ2-1
TGCAGTGCTGATGCCGGGGACAGGGCTTACAATGAGCAGTTCTTC
CSADAGDRAYNEQFF
>TRBV29-1|TRBD1|-|TRBJ2-7
TGCAGCGTTGAAGTAGGGACAGCGAGCTCCTACGAGCAGTACTTC
CSVEVGTASSYEQYF
>TRBV28|TRBD2|many|TRBJ2-3
TGTGCCAGCAGTTTCGGGACTAGCGACACAGATACGCAGTATTTT
CASSFGTSDTDTQYF
>TRBV9|-|-|TRBJ1-1
TGTGCCAGCAGCGTCGACTATGCAGGGGAGGGACCTTTTTTGAACACTGAAGCTTTCTTT
CASSVDYAGEGPFLNTEAFF
>TRBV6-1|TRBD2|many|TRBJ2-7
TGTGCCAGCAGGAGGGGACGGGAGGGGTACGAGCAGTACTTC
CASRRGREGYEQYF
>TRBV7-3|-|many|TRBJ2-1
TGTGCCAGCAGCTTATCCCTCGAGGGGTACAATGAGCAGTTCTTC
CASSLSLEGYNEQFF
>TRBV28|-|many|TRBJ2-7
TGTGCCAGCAGTTTGCACAGGGCTCCGTCCTACGAGCAGTACTTC
CASSLHRAPSYEQYF
>TRBV13|-|many|TRBJ1-1
TGTGCCAGCAGCTTCGGGACAGAAGCTTTCTTT
CASSFGTEAFF
>TRBV27|TRBD2|many|TRBJ2-1
TGTGCCAGCAGTAGGGCGGGAGACCCCTACAATGAGCAGTTCTTC
CASSRAGDPYNEQFF
>TRBV20-1|-|few|TRBJ2-3
TGCAGTGCTGACCCGGCCGAGAGGGCAGATACGCAGTATTTT
CSADPAERADTQYF
>TRBV6-1|-|-|TRBJ1-4
TGTGCCAGCCTGGGAGGCATGGGGCATGAAAAACTGTTTTTT
CASLGGMGHEKLFF
>TRBV7-3|TRBD1|-|TRBJ1-4
TGTGCCAGCAGAAAACAGGGGGCTAATGAAAAACTGTTTTTT
CASRKQGANEKLFF
>TRBV7-9|TRBD2|many|TRBJ2-1
TGTGCCAGCAGCTTAGCTCGGACTAGCGGGCTCTACAATGAGCAGTTCTTC
CASSLARTSGLYNEQFF
>TRBV2|TRBD2|-|TRBJ2-1
TGTGCCAGCAGATTTGGACTAGCGGGCGAGCAGTTCTTC
CASRFGLAGEQFF
>TRBV20-1|TRBD2|few|TRBJ2-2
TGCAGTGCTAGACCCCGGGGGGAGCGGGGATGGTCCGGGGAGCTGTTTTTT
CSARPRGERGWSGELFF
>TRBV20-1|TRBD2|many|TRBJ2-3
TGCAGTGCTAGATCTGTGGGTATAGCGGGACTTCCAGATACGCAGTATTTT
CSARSVGIAGLPDTQYF
>TRBV29-1|-|-|TRBJ2-7
TGCAGCGTTATAAAACAGGTTAACCCCTCCTACGAGCAGTACTTC
CSVIKQVNPSYEQYF
>TRBV10-2|TRBD2|-|TRBJ2-2
TGCGCCAGCAGTCGAGTGGCGGGAGCGGGCGGGGAGCTGTTTTTT
CASSRVAGAGGELFF
>TRBV12-3/TRBV12-4|TRBD1|many|TRBJ1-5
TGTGCCAGCAGCTCAGGAGGGGGCAGGGGGCAGCAGCCCCAGCATTTT
CASSSGGGRGQQPQHF
>TRBV5-4|-|-|TRBJ2-1
TGTGCCAGCAGCTTGGAAGTTGGAGGGGGCAGAAATGAGCAGTTCTTC
CASSLEVGGGRNEQFF
>TRBV28|TRBD2|many|TRBJ2-5
TGTGCCAGCAGTTCCTTTTACGAGGATAGCGGGAGAGAGACCCAGTACTTC
CASSSFYEDSGRETQYF
>TRBV2|TRBD1|many|TRBJ1-5
TGTGCCAGCAGGGCCACCAAAGGACAGGGGAGGAGCAATCAGCCCCAGCATTTT
CASRATKGQGRSNQPQHF
>TRBV3-1|-|many|TRBJ2-7
TGTGCCAGCAGCCAAAGTGCGGGGGCCGAGCAGTACTTC
CASSQSAGAEQYF
>TRBV2|-|few|TRBJ2-5
TGTGCCAGCACCCGGACGATCCGGGCCATAGAGACCCAGTACTTC
CASTRTIRAIETQYF
>TRBV11-2|-|many|TRBJ1-1
TGTGCCAGCAGCTTTGGAGGACGGACTGAAGCTTTCTTT
CASSFGGRTEAFF
>TRBV7-9|-|-|TRBJ2-7
TGTGCCAGCAGCCAAGTCTCCCCTATTTCAAGCGAGCAGTACTTC
CASSQVSPISSEQYF
>TRBV11-3|-|many|TRBJ2-7
TGTGCCAGCAGCTTAGGATTCGCACGCGAGCAGTACTTC
CASSLGFAREQYF
>TRBV9|TRBD2|few|TRBJ2-7
TGTGCCAGCAGCTCGGGGGGGGGTAGCTCCTACGAGCAGTACTTC
CASSSGGGSSYEQYF
>TRBV13|TRBD2|many|TRBJ2-3
TGTGCCAGCAGCTACGCGCGGGAGGTACTCACAGATACGCAGTATTTT
CASSYAREVLTDTQYF
>TRBV12-3/TRBV12-4|TRBD1|many|TRBJ1-5
TGTGCCAGCAGCCATGACAGGGGCAATCAGCCCCAGCATTTT
CASSHDRGNQPQHF
>TRBV12-3/TRBV12-4|-|many|TRBJ2-5
TGTGCCAGCAGTTTAGAGGAGGGGGAGACCCAGTACTTC
CASSLEEGETQYF
>TRBV6-5|-|many|TRBJ2-3
TGTGCCAGCAGTTACTCGACGGTCCCAGATACGCAGTATTTT
CASSYSTVPDTQYF
>TRBV2|-|many|TRBJ2-7
TGTGCCAGCAGCGTTGCCGGGATTTCCCGGCCCGAGCAGTACTTC
CASSVAGISRPEQYF
>TRBV18|-|-|TRBJ1-4
TGTGCCAGCTCATCGCAGGCGGGGGCTTTCGAAAAACTGTTTTTT
CASSSQAGAFEKLFF
>TRBV12-3/TRBV12-4|-|few|TRBJ2-1
TGTGCCAGCACCTTGGGGCGGGGGCACAATGAGCAGTTCTTC
CASTLGRGHNEQFF
>TRBV29-1|-|few|TRBJ2-1
TGCAGCGTTGTGCCCGGGACAACGTACAATGAGCAGTTCTTC
CSVVPGTTYNEQFF
>TRBV9|-|many|TRBJ1-2
TGTGCCAAAATCCCTTTCTCGGGGAAGTATGGTTTAGACTATGGCTACACCTTC
CAKIPFSGKYGLDYGYTF
>TRBV2|-|many|TRBJ2-7
TGTGCCAGCAGTGACATGGGTGAGCAGTACTTC
CASSDMGEQYF
>TRBV20-1|-|few|TRBJ1-2
TGCAGTGCTAGAGTCAGGAGCTATGGCTACACCTTC
CSARVRSYGYTF
>TRBV3-1|-|many|TRBJ2-5
TGTGCCAGCAGCCAAGATGGGGCCCACCAAGAGACCCAGTACTTC
CASSQDGAHQETQYF
>TRBV28|-|many|TRBJ1-1
TGTGCCAGCAGTCCGACCGGGACGGTGAACACTGAAGCTTTCTTT
CASSPTGTVNTEAFF
>TRBV4-2|TRBD2|many|TRBJ2-1
TGTGCCAGCAGCCAAGATTACACTAGCGGGAGGCGCAATGAGCAGTTCTTC
CASSQDYTSGRRNEQFF
>TRBV5-6|-|many|TRBJ1-1
TGTGCCAGCAGCTTCGGATTATTGAACACTGAAGCTTTCTTT
CASSFGLLNTEAFF
>TRBV7-8|TRBD2|many|TRBJ2-1
TGTGCCAGCAGCCCGGGACTAGCGGTCTACAATGAGCAGTTCTTC
CASSPGLAVYNEQFF
>TRBV5-1|-|many|TRBJ1-2
TGCGCCAGCAGCTTAGGAGTGGGGGGCTATGGCTACACCTTC
CASSLGVGGYGYTF
>TRBV28|-|-|TRBJ2-3
TGTGCCAGCAGGAGTAGCGGCAATGTGGCAGATACGCAGTATTTT
CASRSSGNVADTQYF
>TRBV5-5|-|many|TRBJ1-1
TGTGCCAGCAGCCCGGCCGGCCTAGAGAACACTGAAGCTTTCTTT
CASSPAGLENTEAFF
>TRBV11-2|-|-|TRBJ2-2
TGTGCCAGCAGCGCCGGAAGCACCGGGGAGCTGTTTTTT
CASSAGSTGELFF
>TRBV30|-|few|TRBJ2-2
TGTGCCTGGTCCATGGGGAGAAGGGCCGGGGAGCTGTTTTTT
CAWSMGRRAGELFF
>TRBV3-1|-|many|TRBJ1-2
TGTGCCAGCAGCCGCCCGGGACAACAGAGGGATGGCTACACCTTC
CASSRPGQQRDGYTF